The 32 T cell receptor beta chains below all came from one sample that was sequenced in a study of identical twins. In TCRdb, the 5' RACE reads were re-called with MiXCR into one record per CDR3 protein. The table shows some 500,000 distinct CDR3 sequences, with 9% to 10% occurring only once. The same sample was also studied in work on yellow fever vaccine responses in identical twins.

Sample: PBMCs. Receptor source: a woman under 30 in good health.

The V and J genes are TRBV20-1 and TRBJ1-2; TRBD1 aligns across 7 bases. V lost 7 bases, J lost 5 bases, and 10 bases stayed unmatched. The CDR3 sequence is 13 residues long. Germline V gene sequence: CDR1 DFQATT, CDR2 SNEGSKA (reference sequence). The CDR3 protein is CSVQSGGGYGYTF. DNA for the CDR3: TGCAGTGTCCAGTCAGGGGGGGGTTATGGCTACACCTTC.

V is TRBV27 and J is TRBJ2-1; D is uncertain. The CDR3 has 12 amino acids. CDR1 is MNHEY and CDR2 is SMNVEV in the germline V gene (reference sequence). Trimming cost V 6 bases and J 9 bases, with 12 bases left between them. The CDR3 DNA is TGTGCCAGCAGCCCGCGAGCTTCTGAGCAGTTCTTC. This sequence encodes CASSPRASEQFF.

The CDR3 spells CASSLGIGEVYEQYF. DNA for the CDR3: TGTGCCAGCAGCTTAGGTATAGGCGAAGTCTACGAGCAGTACTTC. The J gene is TRBJ2-7, the V gene TRBV7-6; D is uncertain. CDR1 is SGHVS, CDR2 FNYEAQ, per germline. Trimming took off 1 base at V and 3 bases at J, with 13 bases between the two ends. The CDR3 length is 15 residues. The full variable domain, with the rest looked up from reference TRBV7-6 and TRBJ2-7, is GAGVSQSPRYKVTKRGQDVALRCDPISGHVSLYWYRQALGQGPEFLTYFNYEAQQDKSGLPNDRFSAERPEGSISTLTIQRTEQRDSAMYRCASSLGIGEVYEQYFGPGTRLTVT.

This clonotype occurred a few times. This chain uses TRBV29-1 with TRBJ2-1; no firm D call. The CDR3 loop spans 11 amino acids. Per the germline V gene, CDR1 is SQVTM and CDR2 is ANQGSEA. V shed 7 bases and J shed 4 bases, with 8 bases lying between them. This CDR3 is CSAFLYNEQFF. The CDR3 DNA reads TGCAGCGCCTTCCTATACAATGAGCAGTTCTTC.

At least ten counts were recorded for this clonotype. This chain uses TRBV7-9 with TRBJ2-7; the match to TRBD1 covers 8 bases. This CDR3 is built from 14 residues. Germline V gives CDR1 SEHNR, CDR2 FQNEAQ (reference sequence). V dropped 0 bases and J dropped 6; count of bases not matched to a gene: 4. This CDR3 is CASSLAGTGGEQYF. In nucleotides, the CDR3 is TGTGCCAGCAGCTTAGCAGGCACAGGGGGCGAGCAGTACTTC.

This clonotype was recorded a few times. The chain is built from TRBV6-1 and TRBJ2-1; possible D gene TRBD2, 6 bases. The V and J ends lost 5 bases and 5 bases respectively, with 13 bases between them. This CDR3 is built from 14 residues. Looked up from germline, CDR1 is MNHNS and CDR2 is SASEGT. The CDR3 sequence is CASSRTRGNNEQFF. The CDR3 nucleotides read TGTGCCAGCAGTAGGACGCGGGGAAACAATGAGCAGTTCTTC.

The chain employs TRBV10-3 and TRBJ1-2; tentatively, D is TRBD1 (5 bases). V dropped 3 bases and J dropped 2 bases, with 7 bases sitting between them. Germline CDR1 and CDR2: ENHRY and SYGVKD. The CDR3 loop spans 13 amino acids. The CDR3 protein is CAISDGANYGYTF. CDR3 DNA: TGTGCCATCAGTGATGGGGCGAACTATGGCTACACCTTC.

V and J are TRBV7-2 and TRBJ2-2; 13 positions match TRBD2. J was trimmed by 7 bases and V by 5 bases; bases with no gene match: 4. CDR1 and CDR2 (germline): SGHTA, FQGNSA. The CDR3 has 15 amino acids. The CDR3 DNA is TGTGCCAGCAGCCCGACTAGCGGGAGGTTCGGGGAGCTGTTTTTT. It is translated as CASSPTSGRFGELFF.

The V and J genes are TRBV9 and TRBJ1-4, with 8 bases identical to TRBD1. With V trimmed by 2 bases and J by 1 base, 1 base remained unmatched. The CDR3 runs 15 residues. Germline CDR1 reads SGDLS; CDR2 reads YYNGEE. CDR3: CASSVTGGTNEKLFF. As DNA, the CDR3 is TGTGCCAGCAGCGTTACAGGGGGAACTAATGAAAAACTGTTTTTT.

The V call is TRBV3-1, the J call TRBJ2-5; a possible D gene is TRBD2 (5 bases). Deletions cut 4 bases from V and 5 bases from J, with 17 bases between. CDR1 is LGHDT, CDR2 YNNKEL, per germline (reference sequence). The CDR3 is made up of 15 amino acids. This CDR3 reads CASSLNPRRFETQYF. The CDR3 region has the DNA TGTGCCAGCAGCCTTAACCCGAGGAGGTTTGAGACCCAGTACTTC.

The table lists this clonotype with a few counts. V is TRBV10-2 and J is TRBJ2-5, with 8 nucleotides matching TRBD2. The trim removed 5 bases at V and 1 base at J, leaving 6 bases unmatched. Germline CDR1 WSHSY, CDR2 SAAADI. There are 15 residues in the CDR3. In DNA, the CDR3 is TGCGCCAGCAGTAACATAGCGGGGCTCCAAGAGACCCAGTACTTC. Its translation: CASSNIAGLQETQYF.

Many counts were recorded for this clonotype. The chain is built from TRBV27 and TRBJ2-7; 8 bases are shared with TRBD1. This CDR3 comprises 13 residues. V shed 8 bases and J 1 base; nucleotides not matched to a gene: 4. Germline V CDR1 and CDR2: MNHEY, SMNVEV (reference sequence). The CDR3 nucleotides read TGTGCCAGCTCGCAGGGGGCATCCTACGAGCAGTACTTC. Its translation: CASSQGASYEQYF.

This clonotype was detected a few times. CDR3 sequence reads: CASSPIRTGTNTGELFF. CDR3 sequence (DNA): TGCGCCAGCAGCCCGATCAGGACAGGGACGAACACCGGGGAGCTGTTTTTT. The rearrangement uses TRBV5-1 and TRBJ2-2, with 8 nucleotides matching TRBD1. Trimming took 4 bases from V and 0 from J; bases not matched to a gene: 8. Germline V gene lookup returns CDR1 SGHRS and CDR2 YFSETQ. The CDR3 runs 17 residues. The variable domain in full, completed from reference TRBV5-1 and TRBJ2-2, reads KAGVTQTPRYLIKTRGQQVTLSCSPISGHRSVSWYQQTPGQGLQFLFEYFSETQRNKGNFPGRFSGRQFSNSRSEMNVSTLELGDSALYLCASSPIRTGTNTGELFFGEGSRLTVL.

This clonotype was found a few times. The chain uses TRBV7-8 and TRBJ2-7; D is ambiguous. The germline V gene has CDR1 SGHVS and CDR2 FQNEAQ. The CDR3 is 15 amino acids. V gave up 6 bases and J gave up 2 bases, with 17 bases separating them. The CDR3 bases are TGTGCCAGCAGTCTTACCCTGGTGGCGGCCTACGAGCAGTACTTC. Its protein is CASSLTLVAAYEQYF.

This clonotype came up a few times. The V gene is TRBV7-6, the J gene TRBJ2-3; 11 bases are shared with TRBD2. CDR3 size: 17 residues. From germline, CDR1 is SGHVS and CDR2 FNYEAQ. Losses at the gene ends were 1 base for V and 2 bases for J; bases not matched to a gene: 5. The CDR3 here is CASSLVSSGGPTDTQYF. The CDR3 DNA sequence: TGTGCCAGCAGCTTAGTCTCTAGCGGGGGGCCCACAGATACGCAGTATTTT.

This clonotype has only a few counts. V and J are TRBV7-2 and TRBJ2-3; 9 bases match TRBD1. J was trimmed by 0 bases and V by 6 bases; bases with no gene match: 4. Germline V gene sequence: CDR1 SGHTA, CDR2 FQGNSA. The CDR3 sequence is 15 residues long. DNA for the CDR3: TGTGCCAGCAGGGGGGACAGGGAGAGCACAGATACGCAGTATTTT. Protein sequence: CASRGDRESTDTQYF. Drawing the rest from reference TRBV7-2 and TRBJ2-3, the complete variable domain is GAGVSQSPSNKVTEKGKDVELRCDPISGHTALYWYRQSLGQGLEFLIYFQGNSAPDKSGLPSDRFSAERTGGSVSTLTIQRTQQEDSAVYLCASRGDRESTDTQYFGPGTRLTVL.

This clonotype occurred a few times. This chain links TRBV7-9 with TRBJ2-1; the D call may be TRBD1 or TRBD2 (5 bases each). The CDR3 extends over 14 amino acids. Trimming stripped 5 bases from V and 8 bases from J, with 16 bases between. Germline-derived CDR1 and CDR2 are SEHNR and FQNEAQ (reference sequence). The chain's CDR3 is CASSPEGRGYEQFF. The CDR3, as DNA: TGTGCCAGCAGCCCAGAGGGACGGGGATATGAGCAGTTCTTC.

The chain uses TRBV5-1 and TRBJ1-1; the match to TRBD1 covers 8 bases. In germline, CDR1 is SGHRS, CDR2 YFSETQ. This CDR3 contains 15 residues. V dropped 3 bases and J dropped 3; count of bases not matched to a gene: 7. This CDR3 reads CASSSTGVEYTEAFF. As DNA, the CDR3 is TGCGCCAGCAGCTCGACAGGGGTCGAGTACACTGAAGCTTTCTTT.

This clonotype was observed at least ten times. V is TRBV5-1 and J is TRBJ2-7; D could derive from TRBD1 or TRBD2 (5 bases each). The V gene's germline CDR1 is SGHRS and CDR2 YFSETQ. This CDR3 is built from 15 residues. Trimming removed 6 bases from V and 3 bases from J, with 19 bases in between. The CDR3 bases are TGCGCCAGCAAACTGGGAGAGGGGCTCATCTACGAGCAGTACTTC. Translation gives CASKLGEGLIYEQYF.

Only a few counts were recorded for this clonotype. The rearrangement links TRBV5-4 to TRBJ1-1; TRBD1 might be the D (5 bases). Trimming took off 6 bases at V and 1 base at J, with 13 bases between the two ends. The CDR3 runs to 14 residues. Germline CDR1 SGHNT, CDR2 YYREEE (reference sequence). In DNA form, the CDR3 reads TGTGCCAGCAATGGGGCGGGGGGGAACACTGAAGCTTTCTTT. Its translation is CASNGAGGNTEAFF.

This clonotype was seen more than once but under ten times. The chain uses TRBV18 and TRBJ2-1; tentative D call: TRBD1 (5 bases). V was pared by 0 bases and J by 3 bases, with 9 bases between. CDR3 length: 15 amino acids. The germline V gene encodes CDR1 KGHSH and CDR2 LQKENI. CDR3 nucleotide sequence: TGTGCCAGCTCACCACCGAACAGGATCTACAATGAGCAGTTCTTC. As protein: CASSPPNRIYNEQFF.

This clonotype occurred a few times. This chain links TRBV12-3 or TRBV12-4 with TRBJ2-4; TRBD1 agrees at 10 bases. Losses at the gene ends were 4 bases for V and 11 bases for J; bases not matched to a gene: 2. The length of the CDR3 is 12 residues. For the CDR3, the DNA is TGTGCCAGCAGTTGGACAGGGGGGGTTCAGTACTTC. Protein product: CASSWTGGVQYF.

This clonotype appeared many times. V gene TRBV7-9 combines with J gene TRBJ2-7, with no clear D. V gave up 8 bases and J gave up 3 bases, with 11 bases separating them. The CDR3 runs 12 residues. Germline-derived CDR1 and CDR2 are SEHNR and FQNEAQ (reference sequence). As DNA, the CDR3 is TGTGCCAGCCTTGGATCCGGCTACGAGCAGTACTTC. Protein product: CASLGSGYEQYF.

The rearrangement links TRBV24-1 to TRBJ2-1; 8 nucleotides line up with TRBD2. Germline trimming cut 12 bases from V and 7 bases from J; bases unmatched to any gene: 19. The germline CDR1 and CDR2 sequences are KGHDR and SFDVKD. The CDR3 length is 16 residues. The chain's CDR3 is CASGKGGVERENEQFF. The DNA of the CDR3 is TGTGCCTCAGGAAAGGGGGGCGTAGAGCGGGAGAATGAGCAGTTCTTC.

In its sample, this clonotype was seen a few times. The V and J genes are TRBV9 and TRBJ2-7, with D perhaps assigned TRBD1 or TRBD2 (6 bases each). The CDR3 is 15 amino acids. Trimming shortened V by 1 base and J by 0 bases, and 11 bases separated the two germline ends. Germline loops: CDR1 SGDLS, CDR2 YYNGEE. The CDR3 sequence is CASSVTGGLSYEQYF. In DNA, the CDR3 is TGTGCCAGCAGCGTAACTGGGGGGCTCTCCTACGAGCAGTACTTC.

The V call is TRBV11-2, the J call TRBJ1-6; the D is unclear. Looked up from germline, CDR1 is SGHAT and CDR2 is FQNNGV. The CDR3 runs to 13 residues. V was trimmed by 7 bases and J by 9 bases, leaving 13 bases between them. CDR3 region: CASKRVGSSPLHF. CDR3 nucleotides: TGTGCCAGCAAGAGAGTTGGCAGTTCACCCCTCCACTTT.

This clonotype was counted many times. V usage is TRBV12-3 or TRBV12-4 and J usage is TRBJ2-1; D possibly corresponds to TRBD1 (6 bases). The CDR3 is 15 amino acids. V lost 3 bases, J lost 2 bases, and 11 bases lay in between. DNA of the CDR3: TGTGCCAGCAGTTTGGACAGCGGAGCCTACAATGAGCAGTTCTTC. Encoded protein: CASSLDSGAYNEQFF.

There are many counts of this clonotype. The rearrangement joins TRBV27 to TRBJ2-1, with 12 bases that match TRBD2. Germline-derived CDR1 and CDR2 are MNHEY and SMNVEV (reference sequence). The CDR3 runs to 15 residues. The V gene end was trimmed by 7 bases and the J gene end by 4 bases; junction bases not matched to a gene: 5. This chain's CDR3 is CASTLAGGPYNEQFF. The DNA for the CDR3 is TGTGCCAGCACCCTAGCGGGGGGGCCTTACAATGAGCAGTTCTTC.

The chain joins TRBV27 to TRBJ1-2, with D maybe TRBD1 (5 bases). This CDR3 has 14 amino acids. V lost 4 bases, J lost 0 bases, and 9 bases lay in between. CDR1 MNHEY and CDR2 SMNVEV come from the germline V gene (reference sequence). CDR3 nucleotide sequence: TGTGCCAGCAGTTCAGGGTCTTCTAACTATGGCTACACCTTC. Encoded protein: CASSSGSSNYGYTF.

The V and J genes are TRBV12-3 or TRBV12-4 and TRBJ2-3, with TRBD2 identical over 7 bases. The length of the CDR3 is 17 residues. V lost 7 bases, J lost 4 bases, and 17 bases stayed unmatched. CDR3 sequence (DNA): TGTGCCAGCACTCCCGGCGGCGGTAGCGGGTCACCAGATACGCAGTATTTT. Translated, it gives CASTPGGGSGSPDTQYF.

This clonotype appeared a few times. The chain recombines TRBV12-3 or TRBV12-4 with TRBJ1-1, with 9 nucleotides matching TRBD1. V was clipped by 1 base and J by 1 base; unmatched bases: 4. This CDR3 region has 16 residues. The CDR3 DNA is TGTGCCAGCAGTTTAGGGGGGACAGGGAAGAACACTGAAGCTTTCTTT. It translates to CASSLGGTGKNTEAFF.

This clonotype has only a few counts. This sequence joins TRBV7-6 and TRBJ2-1, with 7 bases lining up with TRBD1. This CDR3 has 14 amino acids. Unmatched junction bases numbered 5, after V lost 0 bases and J lost 9 bases. Germline CDR1 SGHVS, CDR2 FNYEAQ. The DNA of the CDR3 is TGTGCCAGCAGCTTAGCGGGACAGCCCAGTGAGCAGTTCTTC. It yields the protein CASSLAGQPSEQFF.